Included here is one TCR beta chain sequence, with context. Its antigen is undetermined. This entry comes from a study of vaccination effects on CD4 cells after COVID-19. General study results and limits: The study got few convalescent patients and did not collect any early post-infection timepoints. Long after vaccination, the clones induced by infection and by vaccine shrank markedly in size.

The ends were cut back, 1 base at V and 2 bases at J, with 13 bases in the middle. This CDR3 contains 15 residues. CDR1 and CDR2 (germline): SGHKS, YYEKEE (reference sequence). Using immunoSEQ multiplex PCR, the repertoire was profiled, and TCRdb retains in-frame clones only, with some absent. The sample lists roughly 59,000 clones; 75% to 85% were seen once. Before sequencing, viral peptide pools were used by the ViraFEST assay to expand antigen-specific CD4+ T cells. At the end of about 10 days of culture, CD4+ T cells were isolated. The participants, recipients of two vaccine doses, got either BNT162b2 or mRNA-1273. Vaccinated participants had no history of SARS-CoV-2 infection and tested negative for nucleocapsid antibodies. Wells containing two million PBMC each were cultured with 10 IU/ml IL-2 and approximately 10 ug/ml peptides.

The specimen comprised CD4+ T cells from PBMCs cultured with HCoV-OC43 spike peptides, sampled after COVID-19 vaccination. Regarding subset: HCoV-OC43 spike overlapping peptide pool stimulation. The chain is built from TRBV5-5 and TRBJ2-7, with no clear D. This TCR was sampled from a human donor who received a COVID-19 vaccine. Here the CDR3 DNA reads TGTGCCAGCAGCTTGAATCCCGGCACAGCCTACGAGCAGTACGTC. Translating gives CASSLNPGTAYEQYV.